Presented here are 5 T cell receptor beta chains from one specimen sequenced in a study of cytomegalovirus exposure and HLA in healthy donors. PCR employed 60 Vbeta and 13 Jbeta primers. Clones were sequenced by immunoSEQ multiplex PCR, and TCRdb holds only the in-frame ones, with some missing. This table has over 120,000 clones, approximately 80% appearing once. Sequenced: PBMCs. These receptors were obtained from a female donor in good health and CMV-seronegative.

The CDR3 here is CASSSQMTGGSLGSGNTIYF. The CDR3 coding sequence is TGCGCCAGCAGCTCCCAGATGACAGGGGGCAGTCTGGGTTCTGGAAACACCATATATTTT. J is TRBJ1-3 and V is TRBV5-1; 10 bases match TRBD1. Germline V gives CDR1 SGHRS, CDR2 YFSETQ. V lost 3 bases to trimming and J lost 1 base; unmatched junction nucleotides: 16. The CDR3 is made up of 20 amino acids.

The chain joins TRBV5-4 to TRBJ2-7, with a tentative D call TRBD2 (6 bases). V dropped 4 bases and J dropped 0 bases, with 11 bases sitting between them. This CDR3 has 14 amino acids. Per germline, CDR1 SGHNT and CDR2 YYREEE (reference sequence). CDR3 amino acids: CASSRGTSSYEQYF. DNA of the CDR3: TGTGCCAGCAGCCGCGGGACGAGCTCCTACGAGCAGTACTTC.

The chain has TRBV27 and TRBJ2-7; the match to TRBD2 covers 9 bases. Germline V lookup: CDR1 MNHEY, CDR2 SMNVEV (reference sequence). The CDR3 runs 14 residues. V gave up 7 bases and J gave up 5 bases; unmatched junction bases: 9. The CDR3 loop is CASKYLAGFNEQYF. The CDR3 nucleotides are TGTGCCAGCAAATATCTAGCGGGATTCAACGAGCAGTACTTC.

CDR3: CASSDPRWRAFF. DNA of the CDR3: TGTGCCAGCAGTGACCCGAGGTGGAGGGCTTTCTTT. The chain links TRBV6-1 to TRBJ1-1; D is unresolved. The V and J ends lost 3 bases and 11 bases respectively, with 13 bases between them. Per the germline V gene, CDR1 is MNHNS and CDR2 is SASEGT. The CDR3 contains 12 residues.

The rearrangement uses TRBV19 and TRBJ2-7; 11 bases map to TRBD1. The CDR3 is made up of 15 amino acids. V was clipped by 5 bases and J by 1 base; unmatched bases: 4. The germline gives CDR1 LNHDA, CDR2 SQIVND (reference sequence). CDR3 in amino acids: CASSAGDRGSYEQYF. CDR3 nucleotides: TGTGCCAGTAGTGCTGGGGACAGGGGGTCCTACGAGCAGTACTTC. Full variable domain (remainder filled in from reference TRBV19 and TRBJ2-7): DGGITQSPKYLFRKEGQNVTLSCEQNLNHDAMYWYRQDPGQGLRLIYYSQIVNDFQKGDIAEGYSVSREKKESFPLTVTSAQKNPTAFYLCASSAGDRGSYEQYFGPGTRLTVT.